These 4 T cell receptor beta chains share one sample of origin, sequenced in a study of shared clonotypes between healthy human individuals. Produced via immunoSEQ multiplex PCR; TCRdb's table is partial and in-frame only. The sample contains 2 million to 2.5 million clones, approximately 93% of which appear only once. Sequencing was done on a sample of naive CD4+ T cells from PBMCs. The sample's subset: CD45RA+ positively selected. The receptors here all came from a man aged 18 to 29 in good health. Some clones in this sample may be carry-over from other donors' samples.

The gene calls are TRBV4-2 and TRBJ2-2, with D possibly being TRBD1 (6 bases). Germline V gene sequence: CDR1 LGHNA, CDR2 YNFKEQ. The V gene lost 6 bases and the J gene lost 2 bases, with 10 bases spanning the gap. The CDR3 totals 14 residues. In nucleotides, the CDR3 is TGTGCCAGCAGAGGGACAACTAACACCGGGGAGCTGTTTTTT. Translating gives CASRGTTNTGELFF.

V gene TRBV5-8 combines with J gene TRBJ1-4; D is unresolved. This CDR3 contains 14 residues. Germline loops: CDR1 SGHTS, CDR2 YDEGEE. V lost 6 bases and J lost 2, with 11 bases in between. Written as DNA, the CDR3 is TGTGCCAGCACCCCTAGGGTCACTAATGAAAAACTGTTTTTT. It yields the protein CASTPRVTNEKLFF.

V gene TRBV2 combines with J gene TRBJ2-7; no reliable D call. In germline, CDR1 is SNHLY, CDR2 FYNNEI. The V end was cut by 5 bases, the J end by 2 bases, with 7 bases between. The CDR3 runs 12 residues. CDR3 amino acids: CASSSTTYEQYF. CDR3 bases: TGTGCCAGCAGTTCCACGACCTACGAGCAGTACTTC.

A single count supports this clone. A read error may produce the germline difference seen at one junction end. The gene calls are TRBV6-1 and TRBJ2-3; D may be TRBD1 or TRBD2 (5 bases each). The germline gives CDR1 MNHNS, CDR2 SASEGT. The CDR3 has 10 residues. The CDR3, as DNA: TGTGCCAGCAGTGAAACGGGGCCGAATTTT. Translation: CASSETGPNF.